This entry lists 11 T cell receptor beta chains sequenced from one sample in a study of blood T cell repertoires in COVID-19. Profiling relied on immunoSEQ multiplex PCR, and the TCRdb table lists in-frame clones only, not all of them. The sample shows about 190,000 clones, around four fifths of them seen only once. Sequences were obtained from peripheral blood. These receptors were taken from a woman in her twenties or thirties with acute or convalescent COVID-19.

The rearrangement links TRBV30 to TRBJ1-2, with D hard to call. Trimming took off 7 bases at V and 2 bases at J, with 11 bases between the two ends. Germline V lookup: CDR1 GTSNPN, CDR2 SVGIG (reference sequence). The CDR3 covers 12 residues. The CDR3 loop reads CASSRGNYGYTF. The CDR3 DNA sequence: TGTGCCTCCTCCCGAGGAAACTATGGCTACACCTTC.

J is TRBJ2-3 and V is TRBV7-2; 8 positions match TRBD2. There are 16 residues in the CDR3. Germline-derived CDR1 and CDR2 are SGHTA and FQGNSA. V lost 3 bases, J lost 4 bases, and 9 bases stayed unmatched. DNA for the CDR3: TGTGCCAGCAGCTTGAGGGCGGGAGGTAGCCCAGATACGCAGTATTTT. This encodes CASSLRAGGSPDTQYF.

The chain has TRBV7-9 and TRBJ1-2; 9 bases fit TRBD1. CDR1 and CDR2 (germline): SEHNR, FQNEAQ (reference sequence). Losses at the gene ends were 5 bases for V and 4 bases for J; bases not matched to a gene: 8. CDR3 length equals 15 residues. The CDR3 spells CASSMPTGGGYGYTF. Here the CDR3 DNA reads TGTGCCAGCAGCATGCCAACAGGGGGCGGCTATGGCTACACCTTC.

Only a few counts were recorded for this clone. This sequence joins TRBV5-1 and TRBJ2-2; possible D gene TRBD2, 6 bases. The CDR3 is 14 amino acids. V was cut by 8 bases and J by 3 bases, with 14 bases left in between. CDR1 is SGHRS and CDR2 is YFSETQ in the germline V gene. CDR3 protein: CASYRDSYTGELFF. CDR3 DNA sequence: TGCGCCAGTTACCGGGACTCCTACACCGGGGAGCTGTTTTTT.

V usage is TRBV28 and J usage is TRBJ2-4; possible D gene TRBD1, 5 bases. The CDR3 consists of 16 residues. Trimming took off 6 bases at V and 2 bases at J, with 17 bases between the two ends. CDR1 and CDR2 (germline): MDHEN, SYDVKM. CDR3 nucleotides: TGTGCCAGCAGAGGGGCCGTCAACCCCCCCAAAAACATTCAGTACTTC. It specifies CASRGAVNPPKNIQYF.

V usage is TRBV13 and J usage is TRBJ2-7; D possibly corresponds to TRBD1 (5 bases). V was clipped by 2 bases and J by 5 bases, with 13 bases between them. Germline CDR1 PRHDT, CDR2 FYEKMQ (reference sequence). The CDR3 is made up of 14 amino acids. The CDR3 sequence: CASSLRQGSHEQYF. In DNA, the CDR3 is TGTGCCAGCAGCTTACGGCAGGGATCCCACGAGCAGTACTTC.

This clone was observed at least ten times. This chain uses TRBV5-4 with TRBJ2-5; 10 bases are shared with TRBD2. This CDR3 is 17 amino acids long. Trimming cost V 4 bases and J 2 bases; bases outside gene matches: 11. Germline-derived CDR1 and CDR2 are SGHNT and YYREEE (reference sequence). The CDR3 spells CASSPGATSGAQETQYF. In DNA, the CDR3 is TGTGCCAGCAGCCCGGGTGCCACTAGCGGGGCGCAAGAGACCCAGTACTTC.

CDR3 in DNA: TGTGCCAGCAGTAGACAAGGGGGACGTGGCGAGCAGTACTTC. Its protein is CASSRQGGRGEQYF. The chain recombines TRBV28 with TRBJ2-7; perhaps TRBD1 as D (6 bases). This CDR3 is 14 amino acids long. The germline V gene has CDR1 MDHEN and CDR2 SYDVKM. The V gene lost 5 bases and the J gene lost 6 bases, with 17 bases spanning the gap.

The V and J genes are TRBV28 and TRBJ2-2, with D perhaps TRBD2 (6 bases). Trimming took off 9 bases at V and 2 bases at J, with 16 bases between the two ends. Germline assignment: CDR1 MDHEN and CDR2 SYDVKM. CDR3 length: 15 residues. CDR3 residues: CASGGAGTNTGELFF. The CDR3 bases are TGTGCCAGTGGAGGGGCGGGGACTAACACCGGGGAGCTGTTTTTT. Variable domain in full (rest from reference TRBV28 and TRBJ2-2): DVKVTQSSRYLVKRTGEKVFLECVQDMDHENMFWYRQDPGLGLRLIYFSYDVKMKEKGDIPEGYSVSREKKERFSLILESASTNQTSMYLCASGGAGTNTGELFFGEGSRLTVL.

This clone was seen once. Here the CDR3 DNA reads TGTGCCACCAGCAGAGGTGGACAGGCGGTCTCTGGGGCCAACGTCCTGACTTTC. Amino acids: CATSRGGQAVSGANVLTF. V is TRBV15 and J is TRBJ2-6; 7 nucleotides align to TRBD1. CDR1 and CDR2 from the germline V gene are LNHNV and YYDKDF (reference sequence). CDR3 length: 18 amino acids. V shed 1 base, J shed 0 bases, and the junction held 6 bases outside the gene matches.

The V and J genes are TRBV28 and TRBJ1-2; 11 nucleotides align to TRBD1. From germline, CDR1 is MDHEN and CDR2 SYDVKM. Losses at the gene ends were 1 base for V and 8 bases for J; bases not matched to a gene: 9. The CDR3 contains 16 residues. The DNA of the CDR3 is TGTGCCAGCAGTTTATTCACCGGGACAGGGGGGAAAGGCTACACCTTC. Encoded protein: CASSLFTGTGGKGYTF.